This T cell receptor beta chain emerged from a study of CD8+ T cells in alopecia areata. The CDR3 is 13 amino acids. Per germline, CDR1 LNHDA and CDR2 SQIVND (reference sequence). Trimming pared 6 bases from V and 7 bases from J, leaving 16 bases between. It was cDNA, reverse transcribed from extracted RNA, that served as the sequencing template. The method was immunoSEQ multiplex PCR; TCRdb's version includes in-frame clones alone and lacks a portion of them. The top ten clones hold roughly 6.7% of a sample with 150,000 or so clones, around three fifths of them seen once. The material was CD4+ T cells sorted from blood, obtained at week 0. The chain carries TRBV19 and TRBJ2-7, with D perhaps TRBD2 (6 bases). This receptor was obtained from a human donor with alopecia areata. CDR3 DNA sequence: TGTGCCAGTAGGAATGGCCCGGCGGGGGAGCAGTACTTC. Its protein is CASRNGPAGEQYF.